The 29 T cell receptor beta chains reported below all come from one sample, sequenced in a study of blood T cell repertoires in COVID-19. Libraries were prepared by immunoSEQ multiplex PCR; TCRdb keeps only in-frame clonotypes and omits some of them. The sample includes about 300,000 clones, roughly 90% seen only once; the top ten take less than 2%. Sequencing was performed on peripheral blood. Source of these receptors: a woman aged 25 to 39 with COVID-19, enrolled during active disease.

This CDR3 reads CASSLGQSSYEQYF. CDR3 bases: TGTGCCAGCAGCTTAGGACAGAGCTCCTACGAGCAGTACTTC. The rearrangement joins TRBV7-9 to TRBJ2-7; possible D gene TRBD1, 5 bases. The CDR3 has 14 amino acids. The V gene's germline CDR1 is SEHNR and CDR2 FQNEAQ (reference sequence). Deletions cut 1 base from V and 0 bases from J, with 7 bases between.

This clone has a single count. The V and J genes are TRBV27 and TRBJ2-7; 8 bases match TRBD1. The CDR3 is 14 residues long. V trimming: 4 bases; J trimming: 0 bases; junction bases outside the gene matches: 2. CDR1 is MNHEY and CDR2 is SMNVEV in the germline V gene (reference sequence). In nucleotides, the CDR3 is TGTGCCAGCAGTTATGGACAGGGCTCCTACGAGCAGTACTTC. Encoded protein: CASSYGQGSYEQYF.

The gene calls are TRBV9 and TRBJ2-3; a weak D match, TRBD1 (6 bases). Germline V gene sequence: CDR1 SGDLS, CDR2 YYNGEE. CDR3 length equals 16 residues. Trimming removed 3 bases at V and 2 bases at J, with 16 bases between. The CDR3 DNA sequence: TGTGCCAGCAGCGGACAGCCGGGACACCTCACAGATACGCAGTATTTT. Its protein is CASSGQPGHLTDTQYF.

The V and J genes are TRBV12-3 or TRBV12-4 and TRBJ1-1, with D unclear. The CDR3 sequence is 12 residues long. Between the trimmed V and J ends, which lost 6 bases and 9 bases, there was a span of 14 bases. The chain's CDR3 is CASRGEYGKAFF. Written as DNA, the CDR3 is TGTGCCAGCAGGGGCGAGTACGGAAAAGCTTTCTTT.

The rearrangement links TRBV6-5 to TRBJ1-4; D not resolved. This CDR3 has 15 amino acids. Germline V gene data show CDR1 as MNHEY and CDR2 as SVGAGI. The germline V and J ends were trimmed by 6 bases and 0 bases, with 11 bases remaining between them. In DNA, the CDR3 is TGTGCCAGCAGCGACGGGATTGCAACTAATGAAAAACTGTTTTTT. Translated, it gives CASSDGIATNEKLFF.

The chain is built from TRBV12-3 or TRBV12-4 and TRBJ1-1, with D uncertain. V was cut by 6 bases and J by 5 bases, with 13 bases left in between. This CDR3 has 13 amino acids. The CDR3 DNA reads as TGTGCCAGCAGCCATAATAGGAGGACTGAAGCTTTCTTT. The encoded protein is CASSHNRRTEAFF.

J is TRBJ2-6 and V is TRBV23-1, with no clear D. TRBV23-1 is an ORF, and what it does is uncertain. This CDR3 comprises 17 residues. The germline V and J ends were trimmed by 8 bases and 0 bases, with 17 bases remaining between them. In DNA form, the CDR3 reads TGCGCCAGCCGCCTGGGCAGGAATAGCTCTGGGGCCAACGTCCTGACTTTC. It encodes CASRLGRNSSGANVLTF.

V is TRBV6-5 and J is TRBJ2-3; TRBD1 matches 9 bases. Germline V gene sequence: CDR1 MNHEY, CDR2 SVGAGI. The CDR3 is 15 residues long. V was clipped by 6 bases and J by 1 base; unmatched bases: 5. CDR3 coding DNA: TGTGCCAGCAGCTATGACAGGGGGGGCACAGATACGCAGTATTTT. The encoded protein is CASSYDRGGTDTQYF.

The sample holds one count of this clone. The chain has TRBV29-1 and TRBJ1-3; D is unresolved. The CDR3 totals 16 residues. V shed 0 bases and J shed 2 bases, with 14 bases lying between them. Germline V gives CDR1 SQVTM, CDR2 ANQGSEA. The CDR3 nucleotides are TGCAGCGTTGAAGACGGAGGAGGACGGACTGGAAACACCATATATTTT. It is translated as CSVEDGGGRTGNTIYF.

This chain links TRBV11-2 with TRBJ2-3; weak D call: TRBD1 (6 bases). Germline lookup yields CDR1 SGHAT and CDR2 FQNNGV. V lost 6 bases and J lost 7, with 8 bases in between. The CDR3 is 11 residues long. CDR3 sequence reads: CASRRGYTQYF. The DNA of the CDR3 is TGTGCCAGCAGAAGGGGGTATACGCAGTATTTT.

The rearrangement uses TRBV4-2 and TRBJ2-4, with 8 bases matching TRBD2. Unmatched junction bases numbered 7, after V lost 0 bases and J lost 9 bases. The CDR3 consists of 15 residues. Germline assignment: CDR1 LGHNA and CDR2 YNFKEQ. CDR3 bases: TGTGCCAGCAGCCAAGACGACGTGGCGGGGGGCATTCAGTACTTC. It codes for CASSQDDVAGGIQYF.

V is TRBV18 and J is TRBJ2-1; a weak D match, TRBD2 (5 bases). The CDR3 has 15 residues. Germline V gives CDR1 KGHSH, CDR2 LQKENI. V shed 1 base and J shed 0 bases, with 7 bases lying between them. CDR3 in amino acids: CASSPLGSSYNEQFF. The CDR3 region has the DNA TGTGCCAGCTCACCACTAGGGAGCTCCTACAATGAGCAGTTCTTC.

This sequence joins TRBV7-9 and TRBJ1-3, with no clear D. Trimming stripped 4 bases from V and 0 bases from J, with 7 bases between. The CDR3 runs to 14 residues. The germline CDR1 and CDR2 sequences are SEHNR and FQNEAQ (reference sequence). The CDR3 region is CASSSPLSGNTIYF. CDR3 DNA sequence: TGTGCCAGCAGCTCCCCCCTCTCTGGAAACACCATATATTTT.

This chain uses TRBV2 with TRBJ1-4; 10 nucleotides align to TRBD1. The CDR3 runs 14 residues. V dropped 6 bases and J dropped 8; count of bases not matched to a gene: 6. Per the germline V gene, CDR1 is SNHLY and CDR2 is FYNNEI. The CDR3 is CASRGDRGGEKLFF. In DNA, the CDR3 is TGTGCCAGCAGGGGGGACAGGGGCGGCGAAAAACTGTTTTTT.

V usage is TRBV18 and J usage is TRBJ1-1; the D gene is possibly TRBD1 (6 bases). The CDR3 has 15 residues. V was shortened by 5 bases and J by 3 bases, with 16 bases between the two germline ends. CDR1 KGHSH and CDR2 LQKENI come from the germline V gene. The CDR3 nucleotides are TGTGCCAGCTCAATGCAGGGGTTCGGGGACACTGAAGCTTTCTTT. Translated: CASSMQGFGDTEAFF.

The chain links TRBV11-2 to TRBJ2-7, with a possible D match to TRBD1 (5 bases). The V end lost 2 bases, the J end lost 5 bases, and 13 bases lay between the germline ends. The CDR3 totals 14 residues. The germline gives CDR1 SGHAT, CDR2 FQNNGV. CDR3 protein: CASSLHGAVNEQYF. CDR3 DNA: TGTGCCAGCAGCTTACATGGGGCAGTCAACGAGCAGTACTTC.

In its sample, this clone was seen a few times. The chain is built from TRBV27 and TRBJ1-4; D is ambiguous. V lost 3 bases, J lost 10 bases, and 15 bases lay in between. The CDR3 covers 14 residues. Germline values: CDR1 MNHEY, CDR2 SMNVEV (reference sequence). CDR3 region: CASSLASLVGKLFF. Written as DNA, the CDR3 is TGTGCCAGCAGTTTGGCCAGTCTGGTTGGAAAACTGTTTTTT.

J is TRBJ1-1 and V is TRBV28; TRBD1 might be the D (6 bases). Germline loops: CDR1 MDHEN, CDR2 SYDVKM. V was clipped by 5 bases and J by 4 bases, with 17 bases between them. This CDR3 contains 15 residues. The CDR3 region has the DNA TGTGCCAGCAGTGTTAGACAGGCAGGGTTCACTGAAGCTTTCTTT. This codes for CASSVRQAGFTEAFF.

This chain joins TRBV9 and TRBJ1-3, with 8 bases matching TRBD1. The V gene end was trimmed by 1 base and the J gene end by 3 bases; junction bases not matched to a gene: 3. Per germline, CDR1 SGDLS and CDR2 YYNGEE. The CDR3 is made up of 15 amino acids. This CDR3 is CASSVFGQGGNTIYF. CDR3 nucleotides: TGTGCCAGCAGCGTATTTGGACAGGGTGGAAACACCATATATTTT.

The table lists this clone with a count of one. The chain has TRBV29-1 and TRBJ1-1, with 9 positions matching TRBD1. Germline trimming cut 6 bases from V and 1 base from J; bases unmatched to any gene: 3. The CDR3 extends over 13 amino acids. Germline V gene lookup returns CDR1 SQVTM and CDR2 ANQGSEA. The chain's CDR3 is CSVKTGGNTEAFF. Here the CDR3 DNA reads TGCAGCGTCAAGACAGGGGGGAACACTGAAGCTTTCTTT.

In this sample, this clone turned up once. This chain joins TRBV5-1 and TRBJ2-3; 9 bases agree with TRBD2. Germline loops: CDR1 SGHRS, CDR2 YFSETQ. J was trimmed by 1 base and V by 4 bases; bases with no gene match: 7. This CDR3 is built from 16 residues. The CDR3 is CASSGGRGRGTDTQYF. DNA of the CDR3: TGCGCCAGCAGCGGCGGGAGGGGTCGGGGCACAGATACGCAGTATTTT.

The chain carries TRBV30 and TRBJ2-7; 9 nucleotides agree with TRBD1. Germline V CDR1 and CDR2: GTSNPN, SVGIG (reference sequence). V lost 4 bases and J lost 7; bases outside the gene matches: 11. This CDR3 has 14 residues. CDR3 in amino acids: CAWNLGTGLREQYF. The CDR3 DNA reads TGTGCCTGGAACCTGGGGACAGGGTTGCGGGAGCAGTACTTC.

This chain uses TRBV11-2 with TRBJ2-7, with D possibly being TRBD1 (6 bases). Germline V gene sequence: CDR1 SGHAT, CDR2 FQNNGV. The CDR3 has 14 residues. With 5 bases removed from V and 1 base from J, the gap between germline ends came to 12 bases. The CDR3 DNA sequence: TGTGCCAGCAGCGCCACAGGGTTGTCCTACGAGCAGTACGTC. Translating gives CASSATGLSYEQYV.

This chain uses TRBV28 with TRBJ2-2; D is uncertain. This CDR3 contains 13 residues. Trimming cost V 6 bases and J 4 bases, with 9 bases left between them. Germline loops: CDR1 MDHEN, CDR2 SYDVKM. CDR3: CASRKTATGELFF. CDR3 nucleotide sequence: TGTGCCAGCAGAAAAACAGCCACCGGGGAGCTGTTTTTT.

This chain joins TRBV3-1 (or the pseudogene TRBV3-2) and TRBJ1-5, with no clear D. The V gene's germline CDR1 is LGHDT and CDR2 YNNKEL (reference sequence). Trimming took 1 base from V and 1 from J, leaving 8 bases between them. The CDR3 sequence is 15 residues long. CDR3 nucleotides: TGTGCCAGCAGCCAAGGGGCAGTAAGCAATCAGCCCCAGCATTTT. Translating it yields CASSQGAVSNQPQHF.

The chain carries TRBV18 and TRBJ1-1; no clear D gene. Germline CDR1 reads KGHSH; CDR2 reads LQKENI. The CDR3 runs 17 residues. Trimming cost V 0 bases and J 1 base, with 15 bases left between them. Written as DNA, the CDR3 is TGTGCCAGCTCACCACCGAATCGACCAGCGGGGAACACTGAAGCTTTCTTT. Translation: CASSPPNRPAGNTEAFF.

The rearrangement links TRBV6-5 to TRBJ2-1, with 9 bases fitting TRBD2. In germline, CDR1 is MNHEY, CDR2 SVGAGI. This CDR3 is built from 13 residues. V lost 6 bases, J lost 8 bases, and 5 bases stayed unmatched. CDR3 sequence (DNA): TGTGCCAGCAGGGAGCGGGGGGTTGATGAGCAGTTCTTC. Its translation: CASRERGVDEQFF.

This chain joins TRBV27 and TRBJ2-1; no clear D gene. This CDR3 spans 11 amino acids. With 6 bases removed from V and 10 bases from J, the gap between germline ends came to 10 bases. The V gene's germline CDR1 is MNHEY and CDR2 SMNVEV (reference sequence). The CDR3 loop is CASRSLSEQFF. The CDR3, as DNA: TGTGCCAGCAGGAGTCTGAGCGAGCAGTTCTTC.

The V and J genes are TRBV5-1 and TRBJ2-2, with D unclear. The V and J ends lost 5 bases and 3 bases respectively, with 8 bases between them. The CDR3 has 13 amino acids. Looked up from germline, CDR1 is SGHRS and CDR2 is YFSETQ. CDR3 loop: CASRPQDTGELFF. The CDR3 DNA follows: TGCGCCAGCAGACCACAAGACACCGGGGAGCTGTTTTTT.